One and the same sample provided the 18 T cell receptor beta chains below, sequenced in a study of cytomegalovirus exposure and HLA in healthy donors. Only in-frame clones appear in the TCRdb table, and some are missing; sequencing was by immunoSEQ multiplex PCR. The table has 250,000 or so clones, less than 90% seen once. The sequenced sample consisted of PBMCs. The receptors originated from a man younger than 35 in good health and CMV-seropositive.

The V call is TRBV9, the J call TRBJ1-5, with D possibly TRBD1 on 5 matching bases. Germline assignment: CDR1 SGDLS and CDR2 YYNGEE. Trimming cost V 3 bases and J 6 bases, with 7 bases left between them. The CDR3 consists of 12 residues. The CDR3 loop is CASSAGFQPQHF. Written as DNA, the CDR3 is TGTGCCAGCAGCGCAGGGTTTCAGCCCCAGCATTTT.

The gene calls are TRBV4-2 and TRBJ1-5; D is perhaps TRBD1 (6 bases). This CDR3 contains 14 residues. Germline CDR1 and CDR2: LGHNA and YNFKEQ. The ends were cut back, 4 bases at V and 3 bases at J, with 10 bases in the middle. The CDR3 loop reads CASSLTGINQPQHF. In DNA, the CDR3 is TGTGCCAGCAGCCTAACAGGGATCAATCAGCCCCAGCATTTT.

The CDR3 region has the DNA TGTGCCAGCAGCCAAGATGGAAGCGGGGGGTTCACCGGGGAGCTGTTTTTT. This gives the protein CASSQDGSGGFTGELFF. This sequence joins TRBV4-2 and TRBJ2-2; TRBD2 agrees at 9 bases. This CDR3 contains 17 residues. The germline V gene encodes CDR1 LGHNA and CDR2 YNFKEQ. After removal of 0 bases from V and 4 bases from J, the junction contained 6 bases not matched to a gene.

The V gene is TRBV11-2, the J gene TRBJ1-5; D might be TRBD1 (6 bases). Trimming cost V 2 bases and J 6 bases, with 14 bases left between them. Per the germline V gene, CDR1 is SGHAT and CDR2 is FQNNGV. This CDR3 is 15 amino acids long. CDR3 sequence (DNA): TGTGCCAGCAGCTTAAGTCAGGGGTTAACTCAGCCCCAGCATTTT. This sequence encodes CASSLSQGLTQPQHF.

The CDR3 sequence is CASSSTGSWGYTF. For the CDR3, the DNA is TGCGCCAGCAGTTCTACAGGGTCTTGGGGCTACACCTTC. This chain uses TRBV4-1 with TRBJ1-2; D possibly corresponds to TRBD1 (6 bases). Per germline, CDR1 MGHRA and CDR2 YSYEKL. V was clipped by 6 bases and J by 8 bases, with 16 bases between them. The CDR3 runs to 13 residues.

The chain recombines TRBV18 with TRBJ2-7, with 9 bases lining up with TRBD2. The CDR3 length is 13 residues. Unmatched junction bases numbered 4, after V lost 5 bases and J lost 5 bases. Germline CDR1 and CDR2: KGHSH and LQKENI. As DNA, the CDR3 is TGTGCCAGCTCAGTGCGGGAGGGAGACGAGCAGTACTTC. As protein: CASSVREGDEQYF.

The chain recombines TRBV19 with TRBJ1-1; weak D call: TRBD1 (5 bases). Germline-derived CDR1 and CDR2 are LNHDA and SQIVND (reference sequence). The CDR3 has 13 amino acids. V shed 4 bases and J shed 9 bases, with 15 bases lying between them. The CDR3 DNA is TGTGCCAGTAGTACGACCGGGACGAAAAAAGCTTTCTTT. This codes for CASSTTGTKKAFF.

The chain uses TRBV7-2 and TRBJ2-2; no clear D. This CDR3 region has 16 residues. V was pared by 1 base and J by 1 base, with 10 bases between. Germline CDR1 reads SGHTA; CDR2 reads FQGNSA. The CDR3 sequence is CASSLVAALNTGELFF. The CDR3, as DNA: TGTGCCAGCAGCTTAGTTGCGGCCTTGAACACCGGGGAGCTGTTTTTT.

The CDR3 loop reads CASSLESHVIRGSGYTF. DNA of the CDR3: TGTGCCAGCAGCTTGGAATCTCACGTTATTAGGGGAAGTGGCTACACCTTC. This sequence joins TRBV5-4 and TRBJ1-2; D possibly corresponds to TRBD1 (5 bases). The CDR3 contains 17 residues. Per the germline V gene, CDR1 is SGHNT and CDR2 is YYREEE (reference sequence). V was cut by 0 bases and J by 7 bases, with 22 bases left in between.

V gene TRBV25-1 combines with J gene TRBJ1-3; 9 nucleotides align to TRBD1. Germline values: CDR1 MGHDK, CDR2 SYGVNS. V was clipped by 2 bases and J by 3 bases; unmatched bases: 8. The CDR3 contains 17 residues. The CDR3 is CASSEPGQGVFGNTIYF. As DNA, the CDR3 is TGTGCCAGCAGTGAACCGGGACAGGGTGTTTTTGGAAACACCATATATTTT.

The chain uses TRBV6-1 and TRBJ2-5; TRBD2 matches 8 bases. The CDR3 length is 15 residues. The ends lost 5 bases at V and 2 bases at J; junction bases unmatched: 7. Germline V gene data show CDR1 as MNHNS and CDR2 as SASEGT. The CDR3 loop is CASSRTTSEQETQYF. The CDR3 region has the DNA TGTGCCAGCAGTAGAACGACTAGCGAACAAGAGACCCAGTACTTC.

This chain uses TRBV7-8 with TRBJ1-2, with a weak D call TRBD1 (5 bases). The CDR3 length is 13 residues. The germline V gene encodes CDR1 SGHVS and CDR2 FQNEAQ. V was pared by 5 bases and J by 2 bases, with 9 bases between. CDR3 nucleotide sequence: TGTGCCAGCAGCCGCGACAGAAACTATGGCTACACCTTC. Amino acids: CASSRDRNYGYTF.

This sequence joins TRBV5-6 and TRBJ1-2, with D possibly matching TRBD1 (5 bases). Germline loops: CDR1 SGHDT, CDR2 YYEEEE. V was trimmed by 4 bases and J by 2 bases, leaving 15 bases between them. The CDR3 sequence is 15 residues long. In DNA, the CDR3 is TGTGCCAGCAGCCCTCGGGACCGCCCGAACTATGGCTACACCTTC. It yields the protein CASSPRDRPNYGYTF.

CDR3 sequence: CASSLGQGATEAFF. The CDR3 DNA is TGTGCCAGCAGCTTGGGACAGGGGGCCACTGAAGCTTTCTTT. The J gene is TRBJ1-1, the V gene TRBV5-6; 10 bases align to TRBD1. CDR1 and CDR2 from the germline V gene are SGHDT and YYEEEE. Trimming cost V 0 bases and J 4 bases; bases outside gene matches: 0. The CDR3 has 14 residues.

This CDR3 reads CASSFPIYNEQFF. CDR3 nucleotide sequence: TGTGCCAGCAGCTTTCCCATATACAATGAGCAGTTCTTC. The chain combines TRBV7-7 with TRBJ2-1; D call uncertain. The CDR3 runs 13 residues. V lost 3 bases, J lost 4 bases, and 7 bases lay in between. Germline V lookup: CDR1 SSHAT, CDR2 FNYEAQ (reference sequence).

The chain is built from TRBV29-1 and TRBJ2-5; TRBD2 aligns across 13 bases. The CDR3 is 14 amino acids. V was clipped by 4 bases and J by 5 bases; unmatched bases: 4. Germline lookup yields CDR1 SQVTM and CDR2 ANQGSEA. CDR3 protein: CSVGTSGSTETQYF. CDR3 coding DNA: TGCAGCGTTGGGACTAGCGGGAGTACGGAGACCCAGTACTTC.

The rearrangement uses TRBV11-3 and TRBJ2-5, with 10 bases that match TRBD2. The CDR3 contains 14 residues. Germline V CDR1 and CDR2: SGHNT, YENEEA. The J segment lost 7 bases and the V segment lost 5 bases, leaving 7 bases of the junction unmatched. The CDR3 loop reads CASSPSGLARTQYF. The CDR3 DNA reads TGTGCCAGCAGCCCCTCGGGACTAGCGAGGACCCAGTACTTC.

The rearrangement uses TRBV2 and TRBJ2-3; TRBD1 matches 9 bases. The germline V gene has CDR1 SNHLY and CDR2 FYNNEI. This CDR3 spans 15 amino acids. V dropped 7 bases and J dropped 2; count of bases not matched to a gene: 7. The CDR3: CASIIGTGITDTQYF. The DNA for the CDR3 is TGTGCCAGCATCATCGGGACAGGGATCACAGATACGCAGTATTTT.